The present T cell receptor (beta chain) was sequenced within a study of T-cell memory formation after mild COVID-19. TCRdb fed the 5' RACE reads into MiXCR, producing one record per CDR3 protein. Here the sample spans over 250,000 distinct CDR3 sequences, approximately 15% being singletons. This clonotype has only a few counts. The CDR3 is made up of 12 amino acids. CDR1 is SEHNR and CDR2 is FQNEAQ in the germline V gene (reference sequence). Trimming removed 2 bases from V and 11 bases from J, with 10 bases in between. Material for sequencing was PBMCs or a T cell subset sorted from them (not recorded which). The TCR comes from a man between 18 and 35 years old who had mild COVID-19 (a few samples of this study predate the infection). Cell type and time point are not known. The chain joins TRBV7-9 to TRBJ1-5; D not certain. The CDR3 coding sequence is TGTGCCAGCAGCTTAAACGATGGGGCCCAGCATTTT. Amino acid sequence: CASSLNDGAQHF.